A single sample gave rise to the 20 T cell receptor beta chains below, sequenced in a study of beta chain features in type 1 diabetes. Their antigens remain unidentified. Overall study results and limits: TCRB CDR3 length was moderately but significantly reduced in all four CD4+ subsets of Type 1 diabetes patients.

The study reverse transcribed the entire isolated RNA, so it sequenced expressed TCRB transcripts. Measured with immunoSEQ multiplex PCR; TCRdb has only the in-frame clones, and not every one. The data hold more than 550,000 clones, with over 12% observed a single time. Sequenced material: naive CD4+ T cells from blood. These receptors were collected from a man between 18 and 29 years old with type 1 diabetes.

The chain uses TRBV6-5 and TRBJ2-2; D remains ambiguous. Germline V gene sequence: CDR1 MNHEY, CDR2 SVGAGI. V was trimmed by 5 bases and J by 9 bases, leaving 7 bases between them. The CDR3 length is 11 residues. CDR3: CASSLLRELFF. CDR3 in DNA: TGTGCCAGCAGTCTCCTAAGGGAGCTGTTTTTT.

The table lists this clone with a few counts. This chain connects TRBV9 to TRBJ1-2; D is ambiguous. V lost 4 bases to trimming and J lost 2 bases, with 6 bases between them. This CDR3 region has 12 residues. Germline V CDR1 and CDR2: SGDLS, YYNGEE. The CDR3 nucleotides are TGTGCCAGCAGCTCGGACAACTATGGCTACACCTTC. Translated, it gives CASSSDNYGYTF.

V gene TRBV5-4 combines with J gene TRBJ2-1, with D perhaps matching TRBD1 or TRBD2 (5 bases each). Trimming cost V 0 bases and J 7 bases, with 8 bases left between them. The CDR3 sequence is 13 residues long. Germline lookup yields CDR1 SGHNT and CDR2 YYREEE (reference sequence). The CDR3 bases are TGTGCCAGCAGCTTGGCGGGACCGAATGAGCAGTTCTTC. It codes for CASSLAGPNEQFF.

The chain joins TRBV5-1 to TRBJ1-1; D not resolved. The CDR3 runs to 14 residues. Germline-derived CDR1 and CDR2 are SGHRS and YFSETQ. V gave up 4 bases and J gave up 1 base, with 11 bases separating them. The CDR3 region is CASSLRRENTEAFF. In nucleotides, the CDR3 is TGCGCCAGCAGCCTGAGACGGGAGAACACTGAAGCTTTCTTT.

This clone was recorded a few times. This sequence joins TRBV30 and TRBJ2-7, with D perhaps TRBD2 (6 bases). The germline V gene has CDR1 GTSNPN and CDR2 SVGIG (reference sequence). This CDR3 is built from 15 residues. The V end was cut by 3 bases, the J end by 2 bases, with 17 bases between. The CDR3 DNA follows: TGTGCCTGGAGCGGCGGGGTGGCCACGGCCTACGAGCAGTACTTC. The encoded protein is CAWSGGVATAYEQYF.

This clone appeared a few times. V is TRBV28 and J is TRBJ2-5; D remains ambiguous. Per germline, CDR1 MDHEN and CDR2 SYDVKM. V shed 5 bases and J shed 1 base, with 11 bases lying between them. The CDR3 length is 14 residues. The CDR3 sequence: CASSATGVQETQYF. CDR3 bases: TGTGCCAGCAGTGCGACTGGGGTCCAAGAGACCCAGTACTTC.

The V gene is TRBV28, the J gene TRBJ2-7, with 7 bases identical to TRBD1. The germline gives CDR1 MDHEN, CDR2 SYDVKM. The CDR3 loop spans 15 amino acids. Losses at the gene ends were 6 bases for V and 3 bases for J; bases not matched to a gene: 11. CDR3 sequence (DNA): TGTGCCAGCAGCCCCCCGGGCAGGGGGTTCTACGAGCAGTACTTC. Encoded protein: CASSPPGRGFYEQYF.

This rearrangement joins TRBV6-5 to TRBJ2-1; D tentatively fits TRBD1 or TRBD2 (5 bases each). V was cut by 2 bases and J by 9 bases, with 11 bases left in between. Germline V lookup: CDR1 MNHEY, CDR2 SVGAGI. The CDR3 is 13 amino acids. The CDR3 region has the DNA TGTGCCAGCAGTTACAGATCAGGGAGTGAGCAGTTCTTC. Protein sequence: CASSYRSGSEQFF.

This clone was seen more than once but under ten times. The chain combines TRBV6-6 with TRBJ2-3; D is undetermined. Trimming removed 0 bases from V and 3 bases from J, with 7 bases in between. From germline, CDR1 is MNHNY and CDR2 SVGAGI (reference sequence). The CDR3 covers 14 residues. The CDR3 nucleotides read TGTGCCAGCAGTTACTCCGCAGTAACAGATACGCAGTATTTT. Translating it yields CASSYSAVTDTQYF.

The CDR3 nucleotides read TGTGCCTGGAGTCGCCCAGGGACAGCCGAGAGCTATGGCTACACCTTC. It specifies CAWSRPGTAESYGYTF. The chain links TRBV30 to TRBJ1-2, with 7 bases lining up with TRBD1. V trimming: 2 bases; J trimming: 4 bases; junction bases outside the gene matches: 13. Germline CDR1 reads GTSNPN; CDR2 reads SVGIG (reference sequence). The CDR3 consists of 16 residues.

This clone appeared a few times. The V and J genes are TRBV23-1 and TRBJ2-2, with D hard to call. TRBV23-1 counts as an open reading frame of uncertain function. The CDR3 extends over 17 amino acids. The germline V and J ends were trimmed by 0 bases and 0 bases, with 11 bases remaining between them. DNA for the CDR3: TGCGCCAGCAGTCAATCAGAAGAGGCCGCGAACACCGGGGAGCTGTTTTTT. Protein sequence: CASSQSEEAANTGELFF.

In regard to this clone: At one of its ends the junction is not consistent with the germline gene, which may arise from a read error. V and J are TRBV30 and TRBJ1-4; a weak D match, TRBD1 (5 bases). Germline CDR1 reads GTSNPN; CDR2 reads SVGIG (reference sequence). The CDR3 is 12 amino acids. CDR3 coding DNA: TGTGCCTGGAGTACCCCCCGGGGGGGACTTGTTTTT. Its protein product is CAWSTPRGGLVF.

This clone was seen more than once but under ten times. The chain is built from TRBV30 and TRBJ2-4, with D possibly being TRBD1 (6 bases). The CDR3 spans 13 residues. The germline gives CDR1 GTSNPN, CDR2 SVGIG (reference sequence). V lost 5 bases to trimming and J lost 4 bases, with 12 bases between them. The chain's CDR3 is CAWGPGQKNIQYF. The CDR3 bases are TGTGCCTGGGGTCCAGGACAGAAAAACATTCAGTACTTC.

This chain joins TRBV28 and TRBJ2-3; TRBD1 matches 7 bases. V dropped 2 bases and J dropped 7; count of bases not matched to a gene: 6. This CDR3 region has 14 residues. CDR1 is MDHEN and CDR2 is SYDVKM in the germline V gene. In DNA, the CDR3 is TGTGCCAGCAGTTTAAGACAGGGTAGGAATACGCAGTATTTT. Its protein is CASSLRQGRNTQYF. The full variable domain, rest sourced from reference TRBV28 and TRBJ2-3, is DVKVTQSSRYLVKRTGEKVFLECVQDMDHENMFWYRQDPGLGLRLIYFSYDVKMKEKGDIPEGYSVSREKKERFSLILESASTNQTSMYLCASSLRQGRNTQYFGPGTRLTVL.

This chain links TRBV9 with TRBJ2-1; D is uncertain. V was cut by 0 bases and J by 1 base, with 5 bases left in between. The CDR3 is 14 amino acids. CDR1 SGDLS and CDR2 YYNGEE come from the germline V gene. The CDR3 sequence: CASSVDPSYNEQFF. DNA for the CDR3: TGTGCCAGCAGCGTAGATCCGTCCTACAATGAGCAGTTCTTC.

V gene TRBV7-9 combines with J gene TRBJ1-6, with 7 bases identical to TRBD1. V dropped 5 bases and J dropped 8; count of bases not matched to a gene: 15. CDR3 length: 17 residues. The germline CDR1 and CDR2 sequences are SEHNR and FQNEAQ (reference sequence). CDR3 region: CASSDRQGLERDSPLHF. DNA of the CDR3: TGTGCCAGCAGCGATCGACAGGGTTTGGAACGGGATTCACCCCTCCACTTT.

The chain links TRBV29-1 to TRBJ2-6; D not resolved. V gave up 5 bases and J gave up 2 bases, with 10 bases separating them. Germline CDR1 is SQVTM and CDR2 is ANQGSEA. The CDR3 runs 14 residues. For the CDR3, the DNA is TGCAGCGTTTCCGTCCCCACTGGGGCCAACGTCCTGACTTTC. Encoded protein: CSVSVPTGANVLTF.

The rearrangement uses TRBV18 and TRBJ2-1; TRBD2 aligns across 12 bases. Germline CDR1 is KGHSH and CDR2 is LQKENI. J lost 11 bases, V lost 1 base, and 6 bases had no gene match. This CDR3 region has 15 residues. The CDR3 reads CASSPRRLAGEQQFF. In DNA, the CDR3 is TGTGCCAGCTCACCACGGAGACTAGCGGGAGAACAGCAGTTCTTC.

The rearrangement links TRBV18 to TRBJ2-7, with D tentatively TRBD1 (6 bases). Germline V gene sequence: CDR1 KGHSH, CDR2 LQKENI. The CDR3 runs to 15 residues. The V end was cut by 0 bases, the J end by 6 bases, with 15 bases between. For the CDR3, the DNA is TGTGCCAGCTCACCACCGAGGACAGCCAGGGCCGAGCAGTACTTC. Its translation is CASSPPRTARAEQYF.

In its sample, this clone was seen a few times. The chain combines TRBV5-1 with TRBJ2-3; weak D call: TRBD2 (6 bases). This CDR3 has 16 residues. Germline V CDR1 and CDR2: SGHRS, YFSETQ. With 0 bases removed from V and 2 bases from J, the gap between germline ends came to 13 bases. The CDR3 DNA sequence: TGCGCCAGCAGCTTGGCCTCGGGAGCTTCCACAGATACGCAGTATTTT. Residues: CASSLASGASTDTQYF.